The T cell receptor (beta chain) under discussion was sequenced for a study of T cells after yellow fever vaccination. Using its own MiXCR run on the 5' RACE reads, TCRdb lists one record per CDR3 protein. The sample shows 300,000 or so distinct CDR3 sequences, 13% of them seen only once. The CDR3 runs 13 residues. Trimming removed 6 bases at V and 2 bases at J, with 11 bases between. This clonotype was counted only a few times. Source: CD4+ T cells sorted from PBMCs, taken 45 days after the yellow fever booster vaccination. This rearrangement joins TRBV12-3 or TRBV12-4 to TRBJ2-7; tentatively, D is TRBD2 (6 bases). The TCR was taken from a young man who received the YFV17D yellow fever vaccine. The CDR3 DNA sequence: TGTGCCAGCAGCCAAGGGACTCCCTACGAGCAGTACTTC. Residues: CASSQGTPYEQYF.